This passage covers 20 T cell receptor beta chains from one sample sequenced in a study of blood T cell repertoires in COVID-19. Clones were sequenced by immunoSEQ multiplex PCR, and TCRdb holds only the in-frame ones, with some missing. The sample yields about 220,000 clones, approximately 79% seen once. Material for sequencing was peripheral blood. The receptors come from a human donor in a cohort sampled during active COVID-19.

The V call is TRBV5-1, the J call TRBJ1-5; TRBD1 matches at 9 bases. J gave up 2 bases and V 4 bases, and 4 bases lay outside the gene matches. This CDR3 is built from 15 residues. Looked up from germline, CDR1 is SGHRS and CDR2 is YFSETQ. The CDR3 loop is CASSATGGGNQPQHF. CDR3 nucleotides: TGCGCCAGCAGCGCGACAGGGGGGGGCAATCAGCCCCAGCATTTT.

The chain uses TRBV4-3 and TRBJ2-6; D perhaps matches TRBD1 (7 bases). The germline CDR1 and CDR2 sequences are LGHNA and YSLEER. The CDR3 totals 20 residues. V was trimmed by 1 base and J by 1 base, leaving 20 bases between them. The chain's CDR3 is CASSQVRGQGGGSGANVLTF. The CDR3 DNA sequence: TGCGCCAGCAGCCAAGTAAGGGGCCAGGGGGGAGGTTCTGGGGCCAACGTCCTGACTTTC.

The J gene is TRBJ2-2, the V gene TRBV30, with TRBD1 matching 9 bases. V was clipped by 2 bases and J by 3 bases; unmatched bases: 4. Per the germline V gene, CDR1 is GTSNPN and CDR2 is SVGIG (reference sequence). The CDR3 has 15 residues. CDR3 region: CAWSHRGQDTGELFF. CDR3 DNA sequence: TGTGCCTGGAGTCACAGGGGGCAGGACACCGGGGAGCTGTTTTTT.

This clone was recorded only once. The gene calls are TRBV7-9 and TRBJ2-7; D gene uncertain. The CDR3 runs 14 residues. V shed 0 bases and J shed 0 bases, with 6 bases lying between them. Germline V gene sequence: CDR1 SEHNR, CDR2 FQNEAQ (reference sequence). In nucleotides, the CDR3 is TGTGCCAGCAGCTTAGCAAGGAGCTCCTACGAGCAGTACTTC. Translating it yields CASSLARSSYEQYF.

The table lists this clone with a few counts. This sequence joins TRBV5-7 and TRBJ1-2; 11 bases align to TRBD1. TRBV5-7 is annotated as an ORF whose role is uncertain. CDR3 length: 16 amino acids. Trimming cost V 3 bases and J 3 bases; bases outside gene matches: 7. In DNA form, the CDR3 reads TGTGCCAGCAGCTCGGTCGGACAGGGGGCGGACTATGGCTACACCTTC. Translating gives CASSSVGQGADYGYTF.

V usage is TRBV7-8 and J usage is TRBJ2-6; 8 bases fit TRBD2. This CDR3 comprises 17 residues. Germline V CDR1 and CDR2: SGHVS, FQNEAQ. J gave up 3 bases and V 3 bases, and 7 bases lay outside the gene matches. CDR3 region: CASSFGPAGVGANVLTF. CDR3 DNA sequence: TGTGCCAGCAGCTTTGGGCCAGCGGGAGTTGGGGCCAACGTCCTGACTTTC.

The genes are TRBV4-3 and TRBJ2-5; 8 bases map to TRBD1. Germline-derived CDR1 and CDR2 are LGHNA and YSLEER. V gave up 0 bases and J gave up 5 bases; unmatched junction bases: 5. The CDR3 sequence is 15 residues long. The CDR3 region is CASSQDTGGFETQYF. In DNA, the CDR3 is TGCGCCAGCAGCCAAGATACAGGGGGTTTTGAGACCCAGTACTTC.

V is TRBV21-1 and J is TRBJ2-7; the table's D call of TRBD1 was not tested on the DNA. TRBV21-1 is designated a pseudogene. This CDR3 region has 18 residues. The chain's CDR3 is CASSLKGVLASFSYEQYF. The CDR3 DNA follows: TGTGCCAGCAGCTTAAAGGGGGTGCTGGCTAGCTTTTCCTACGAGCAGTACTTC.

The rearrangement links TRBV10-3 to TRBJ2-1; 13 nucleotides align to TRBD2. The CDR3 is 17 residues long. Unmatched junction bases numbered 10, after V lost 2 bases and J lost 9 bases. Germline V gene lookup returns CDR1 ENHRY and CDR2 SYGVKD. CDR3 protein: CAISEPGLAGTGTEQFF. The CDR3 DNA reads TGTGCCATCAGTGAGCCGGGACTAGCGGGGACCGGGACTGAGCAGTTCTTC.

V and J are TRBV27 and TRBJ2-1; possibly TRBD2 for D (6 bases). V lost 6 bases and J lost 3, with 27 bases in between. Germline values: CDR1 MNHEY, CDR2 SMNVEV (reference sequence). The CDR3 is 19 residues long. The chain's CDR3 is CASSHLEGYSGFNYNEQFF. As DNA, the CDR3 is TGTGCCAGCAGCCACCTCGAAGGTTATAGCGGTTTTAACTACAATGAGCAGTTCTTC.

The chain carries TRBV30 and TRBJ2-7; D not certain. This CDR3 is 14 amino acids long. Germline CDR1 and CDR2: GTSNPN and SVGIG (reference sequence). The V and J ends lost 0 bases and 4 bases respectively, with 13 bases between them. CDR3 residues: CAWSVGGPRYEQYF. CDR3 coding DNA: TGTGCCTGGAGTGTAGGTGGGCCAAGATACGAGCAGTACTTC.

This clone was counted at least ten times. Here the CDR3 DNA reads TGTGCCAGTAGTATAGATCTGGCTAGCGGGCGGAACACCGGGGAGCTGTTTTTT. Protein: CASSIDLASGRNTGELFF. This chain links TRBV19 with TRBJ2-2; 8 bases align to TRBD2. CDR1 and CDR2 (germline): LNHDA, SQIVND (reference sequence). The V gene end was trimmed by 0 bases and the J gene end by 1 base; junction bases not matched to a gene: 7. The CDR3 is made up of 18 amino acids.

The chain uses TRBV12-3 or TRBV12-4 and TRBJ2-3; 9 bases match TRBD2. The CDR3 runs to 12 residues. V dropped 6 bases and J dropped 8; count of bases not matched to a gene: 3. The CDR3 DNA is TGTGCCAGCAGCCGACTAGCGGTTACGCAGTATTTT. It specifies CASSRLAVTQYF.

CDR3 DNA: TGTGCCAGCCTGTCGGATGAGACACCGTACTACGAGCAGTACTTC. Translated: CASLSDETPYYEQYF. The rearrangement uses TRBV7-8 and TRBJ2-7; D is unresolved. The CDR3 contains 15 residues. Trimming stripped 8 bases from V and 3 bases from J, with 20 bases between. Per germline, CDR1 SGHVS and CDR2 FQNEAQ.

The J gene is TRBJ2-7, the V gene TRBV6-5, with D perhaps TRBD1 (5 bases). The V and J ends lost 2 bases and 1 base respectively, with 12 bases between them. Germline CDR1 reads MNHEY; CDR2 reads SVGAGI. The CDR3 covers 15 residues. The CDR3 DNA reads as TGTGCCAGCAGTTACGGTGGGGCTAGTTCCTACGAGCAGTACTTC. The encoded protein is CASSYGGASSYEQYF.

J is TRBJ2-5 and V is TRBV18, with D unclear. V shed 2 bases and J shed 9 bases, with 16 bases lying between them. The germline V gene has CDR1 KGHSH and CDR2 LQKENI. This CDR3 spans 14 amino acids. CDR3 in amino acids: CASSPASSEVPQYF. DNA of the CDR3: TGTGCCAGCTCACCAGCCAGTTCAGAAGTGCCCCAGTACTTC. Filled out from reference TRBV18 and TRBJ2-5, the complete variable domain reads NAGVMQNPRHLVRRRGQEARLRCSPMKGHSHVYWYRQLPEEGLKFMVYLQKENIIDESGMPKERFSAEFPKEGPSILRIQQVVRGDSAAYFCASSPASSEVPQYFGPGTRLLVL.

The chain links TRBV9 to TRBJ1-2; tentatively, D is TRBD1 (5 bases). The CDR3 covers 17 residues. V was shortened by 0 bases and J by 0 bases, with 15 bases between the two germline ends. CDR1 is SGDLS, CDR2 YYNGEE, per germline. CDR3: CASSVGGGQWTNYGYTF. CDR3 bases: TGTGCCAGCAGCGTAGGGGGAGGACAATGGACTAACTATGGCTACACCTTC.

This clone turned up a few times. V usage is TRBV28 and J usage is TRBJ1-1, with 8 positions matching TRBD1. The germline V gene has CDR1 MDHEN and CDR2 SYDVKM. V was pared by 8 bases and J by 5 bases, with 10 bases of the junction left unmatched. The CDR3 sequence is 14 residues long. The CDR3 here is CASSAGGFVTEAFF. For the CDR3, the DNA is TGTGCCAGCTCGGCAGGGGGCTTTGTGACTGAAGCTTTCTTT.

The J gene is TRBJ2-5, the V gene TRBV15; TRBD1 agrees at 10 bases. The germline gives CDR1 LNHNV, CDR2 YYDKDF (reference sequence). The V gene end was trimmed by 5 bases and the J gene end by 4 bases; junction bases not matched to a gene: 7. The CDR3 totals 15 residues. CDR3 coding DNA: TGTGCCACCAGCCTGACAGGGGGCGCGCGAGAGACCCAGTACTTC. Protein product: CATSLTGGARETQYF.

This clone was picked up one time. The chain has TRBV6-6 and TRBJ1-3, with D perhaps TRBD1 (5 bases). V was clipped by 1 base and J by 0 bases, with 7 bases between them. The CDR3 is 15 amino acids. Per germline, CDR1 MNHNY and CDR2 SVGAGI (reference sequence). The CDR3 sequence: CASSYFGGSGNTIYF. The CDR3 DNA is TGTGCCAGCAGTTACTTCGGGGGCTCTGGAAACACCATATATTTT.